The 16 T cell receptor beta chains below all came from one sample that was sequenced in a study of OX40 agonist ivuxolimab in advanced cancers. TCRdb keeps only in-frame clones here, not all; method: immunoSEQ multiplex PCR. Of approximately 69,000 clones in the sample, roughly 88% were seen once. The specimen comprised CD4+ or CD8+ T cells sorted from blood, sampled in a trial of the OX40 agonist ivuxolimab. All receptors derive from an adult with an advanced solid tumor such as melanoma, head and neck, liver or kidney cancer.

This clone was counted only a few times. This chain uses TRBV7-8 with TRBJ2-1; D might be TRBD2 (7 bases). CDR3 length: 15 residues. Germline values: CDR1 SGHVS, CDR2 FQNEAQ. V was cut by 1 base and J by 6 bases, with 13 bases left in between. CDR3 sequence (DNA): TGTGCCAGCAGCTTAGGAGCGGGACACGGCAATGAGCAGTTCTTC. Translating it yields CASSLGAGHGNEQFF. The full variable domain, its missing parts supplied by reference TRBV7-8 and TRBJ2-1, is GAGVSQSPRYKVAKRGQDVALRCDPISGHVSLFWYQQALGQGPEFLTYFQNEAQLDKSGLPSDRFFAERPEGSVSTLKIQRTQQEDSAVYLCASSLGAGHGNEQFFGPGTRLTVL.

In its sample, this clone was seen a few times. The chain joins TRBV19 to TRBJ1-5, with D maybe TRBD1 (6 bases). The CDR3 has 16 amino acids. The V end lost 2 bases, the J end lost 0 bases, and 11 bases lay between the germline ends. Germline CDR1 is LNHDA and CDR2 is SQIVND (reference sequence). CDR3 residues: CASSIQGINSNQPQHF. CDR3 nucleotide sequence: TGTGCCAGTAGTATACAGGGGATTAATAGCAATCAGCCCCAGCATTTT.

CDR3 sequence (DNA): TGTGCCAGCAGCGTAGCAGAATACAATGAGCAGTTCTTC. Residues: CASSVAEYNEQFF. This rearrangement joins TRBV9 to TRBJ2-1; unclear D gene. The V gene lost 0 bases and the J gene lost 4 bases, with 5 bases spanning the gap. In germline, CDR1 is SGDLS, CDR2 YYNGEE. The CDR3 is made up of 13 amino acids.

This clone was seen just once. The V gene is TRBV6-6, the J gene TRBJ2-5; 7 nucleotides line up with TRBD2. Trimming took 0 bases from V and 4 from J; bases not matched to a gene: 5. The germline CDR1 and CDR2 sequences are MNHNY and SVGAGI (reference sequence). The CDR3 sequence is 15 residues long. As DNA, the CDR3 is TGTGCCAGCAGTTACTCGAGCGGGACGGGAGAGACCCAGTACTTC. It encodes CASSYSSGTGETQYF.

The genes are TRBV11-2 and TRBJ2-5, with 9 bases identical to TRBD1. The CDR3 is made up of 15 amino acids. Germline V gives CDR1 SGHAT, CDR2 FQNNGV. Losses at the gene ends were 5 bases for V and 5 bases for J; bases not matched to a gene: 9. The DNA of the CDR3 is TGTGCCAGCAGCCCCGGGACAGGGTTTAGGGAGACCCAGTACTTC. The encoded protein is CASSPGTGFRETQYF.

This clone was detected only once. The V and J genes are TRBV14 and TRBJ2-1; the D gene is possibly TRBD2 (6 bases). In germline, CDR1 is SGHDN, CDR2 FVKESK. This CDR3 has 13 residues. With 0 bases removed from V and 12 bases from J, the gap between germline ends came to 12 bases. CDR3 sequence (DNA): TGTGCCAGCAGCCAAGAAGGGACCGGGGGGCAGTTCTTC. Protein product: CASSQEGTGGQFF.

The chain combines TRBV5-6 with TRBJ2-5; 7 bases map to TRBD1. The CDR3 length is 15 residues. Germline assignment: CDR1 SGHDT and CDR2 YYEEEE. V lost 1 base, J lost 2 bases, and 5 bases stayed unmatched. This chain's CDR3 is CASSLPGGIQETQYF. CDR3 in DNA: TGTGCCAGCAGCTTGCCAGGGGGAATTCAAGAGACCCAGTACTTC.

The chain combines TRBV18 with TRBJ2-7; D may be TRBD1 (6 bases). The CDR3 consists of 15 residues. Per the germline V gene, CDR1 is KGHSH and CDR2 is LQKENI. Trimming left V 3 bases short and J 3 bases short, with 15 bases between. In DNA, the CDR3 is TGTGCCAGCTCACCCGGGACACCTAACAACTACGAGCAGTACTTC. Residues: CASSPGTPNNYEQYF.

The V and J genes are TRBV19 and TRBJ2-5; 7 positions agree with TRBD2. Germline V gene lookup returns CDR1 LNHDA and CDR2 SQIVND (reference sequence). The CDR3 is 13 amino acids. Trimming removed 7 bases from V and 5 bases from J; junction bases left unmatched: 7. CDR3 DNA sequence: TGTGCCAGTAAACCGACCGGGGGGGAGACCCAGTACTTC. The encoded protein is CASKPTGGETQYF.

The chain combines TRBV9 with TRBJ2-5; D is undetermined. Germline lookup yields CDR1 SGDLS and CDR2 YYNGEE. Trimming pared 4 bases from V and 10 bases from J, leaving 20 bases between. CDR3 size: 14 residues. CDR3 amino acids: CASSPRLSSPDQYF. Written as DNA, the CDR3 is TGTGCCAGCAGCCCTAGGCTATCTTCTCCTGACCAGTACTTC. Drawing the rest from reference TRBV9 and TRBJ2-5, the complete variable domain is DSGVTQTPKHLITATGQRVTLRCSPRSGDLSVYWYQQSLDQGLQFLIQYYNGEERAKGNILERFSAQQFPDLHSELNLSSLELGDSALYFCASSPRLSSPDQYFGPGTRLLVL.

V is TRBV13 and J is TRBJ1-1; D unresolved. Trimming stripped 5 bases from V and 0 bases from J, with 10 bases between. Germline V gene lookup returns CDR1 PRHDT and CDR2 FYEKMQ (reference sequence). The CDR3 consists of 14 residues. The CDR3 nucleotides are TGTGCCAGCAGCCGGCCGAACATGAACACTGAAGCTTTCTTT. Protein product: CASSRPNMNTEAFF. Filled out from reference TRBV13 and TRBJ1-1, the complete variable domain reads AAGVIQSPRHLIKEKRETATLKCYPIPRHDTVYWYQQGPGQDPQFLISFYEKMQSDKGSIPDRFSAQQFSDYHSELNMSSLELGDSALYFCASSRPNMNTEAFFGQGTRLTVV.

This rearrangement joins TRBV13 to TRBJ2-3; no definite D call. This CDR3 spans 14 amino acids. Trimming cost V 3 bases and J 4 bases, with 11 bases left between them. CDR1 PRHDT and CDR2 FYEKMQ come from the germline V gene (reference sequence). The CDR3 nucleotides read TGTGCCAGCAGCTTTAAGTCCGGTGCAGATACGCAGTATTTT. Translating it yields CASSFKSGADTQYF. Combining the CDR3 with reference TRBV13 and TRBJ2-3 gives the whole variable domain AAGVIQSPRHLIKEKRETATLKCYPIPRHDTVYWYQQGPGQDPQFLISFYEKMQSDKGSIPDRFSAQQFSDYHSELNMSSLELGDSALYFCASSFKSGADTQYFGPGTRLTVL.

This clone appeared a few times. The V gene is TRBV29-1, the J gene TRBJ2-7, with TRBD1 matching over 10 bases. The CDR3 spans 14 residues. Per germline, CDR1 SQVTM and CDR2 ANQGSEA. V lost 7 bases and J lost 2; bases outside the gene matches: 8. CDR3: CSAEGDRGAYEQYF. In nucleotides, the CDR3 is TGCAGCGCCGAAGGGGACAGGGGAGCCTACGAGCAGTACTTC.

The table lists this clone with a count of one. The V call is TRBV6-5, the J call TRBJ1-2, with unresolved D. V dropped 0 bases and J dropped 6 bases, with 11 bases sitting between them. The germline gives CDR1 MNHEY, CDR2 SVGAGI. The CDR3 length is 14 residues. CDR3 coding DNA: TGTGCCAGCAGTTACTCGTACGGGGTACATGGCTACACCTTC. As protein: CASSYSYGVHGYTF.

This clone was counted once. This chain uses TRBV27 with TRBJ1-2; D gene uncertain. From germline, CDR1 is MNHEY and CDR2 SMNVEV (reference sequence). The CDR3 loop spans 17 amino acids. Trimming stripped 4 bases from V and 4 bases from J, with 22 bases between. CDR3 region: CASSSGQTIAFPYGYTF. The CDR3 bases are TGTGCCAGCAGTTCCGGCCAGACGATAGCCTTCCCCTATGGCTACACCTTC.

This chain links TRBV5-1 with TRBJ1-1; a weak D match, TRBD1 (5 bases). V was shortened by 1 base and J by 4 bases, with 17 bases between the two germline ends. Germline V gene data show CDR1 as SGHRS and CDR2 as YFSETQ. The CDR3 runs 16 residues. CDR3 protein: CASSLNAGPSATEAFF. For the CDR3, the DNA is TGCGCCAGCAGCTTGAATGCAGGGCCCTCGGCCACTGAAGCTTTCTTT.